Shown below are 10 T cell receptor beta chains from a single sample sequenced in a study of early T cells in non-severe SARS-CoV-2 infection. TCRdb analysed the 5' RACE reads with MiXCR anew, one entry per CDR3 protein. The table shows 75,000 to 90,000 distinct CDR3 sequences, with 10% occurring only once. The sample here was whole blood, taken at baseline. The source is an adult who was a healthcare worker with PCR-confirmed SARS-CoV-2 infection or an uninfected control (not recorded which).

The rearrangement uses TRBV30 and TRBJ1-5; possible D gene TRBD1, 5 bases. V gave up 0 bases and J gave up 7 bases, with 10 bases separating them. This CDR3 comprises 13 residues. The germline V gene encodes CDR1 GTSNPN and CDR2 SVGIG (reference sequence). The CDR3 nucleotides read TGTGCCTGGAGTGTACAGGTTGACCAGCCCCAGCATTTT. It encodes CAWSVQVDQPQHF.

The chain recombines TRBV9 with TRBJ2-1; 9 nucleotides line up with TRBD2. CDR1 SGDLS and CDR2 YYNGEE come from the germline V gene. There are 15 residues in the CDR3. Losses at the gene ends were 0 bases for V and 10 bases for J; bases not matched to a gene: 8. The CDR3 DNA reads TGTGCCAGCAGCGTAGGCGTAGCGGGAGCAGAGGAGCAGTTCTTC. Translating gives CASSVGVAGAEEQFF.

The V and J genes are TRBV5-4 and TRBJ2-5; 12 bases match TRBD2. The CDR3 covers 15 residues. J was trimmed by 7 bases and V by 0 bases; bases with no gene match: 4. Germline lookup yields CDR1 SGHNT and CDR2 YYREEE (reference sequence). The CDR3 coding sequence is TGTGCCAGCAGCTTGGGACTAGCGGGAGATGGGACCCAGTACTTC. This gives the protein CASSLGLAGDGTQYF.

This clonotype was found many times. The chain carries TRBV7-8 and TRBJ2-3, with TRBD2 identical over 8 bases. In germline, CDR1 is SGHVS, CDR2 FQNEAQ. J gave up 2 bases and V 2 bases, and 12 bases lay outside the gene matches. The CDR3 is 18 residues long. In nucleotides, the CDR3 is TGTGCCAGCAGCTTATCAGAGGCGGGAGGCTTTTTCACAGATACGCAGTATTTT. Its protein product is CASSLSEAGGFFTDTQYF.

The CDR3 DNA sequence: TGTGCCAGCAGAGAACAGGGGGCGCCTAATTCACCCCTCCACTTT. Translated: CASREQGAPNSPLHF. The rearrangement joins TRBV12-3 or TRBV12-4 to TRBJ1-6; TRBD1 agrees at 9 bases. The CDR3 is made up of 15 amino acids. V gave up 6 bases and J gave up 6 bases; unmatched junction bases: 6.

This clonotype was counted ten times or more. The chain recombines TRBV20-1 with TRBJ2-1; D is ambiguous. Trimming stripped 0 bases from V and 4 bases from J, with 13 bases between. This CDR3 has 15 amino acids. Looked up from germline, CDR1 is DFQATT and CDR2 is SNEGSKA (reference sequence). The CDR3 sequence is CSARDMHGPYNEQFF. The CDR3 bases are TGCAGTGCTAGAGATATGCACGGGCCTTACAATGAGCAGTTCTTC.

The chain has TRBV19 and TRBJ2-4; D not certain. This CDR3 is built from 17 residues. V was pared by 3 bases and J by 0 bases, with 15 bases between. Germline assignment: CDR1 LNHDA and CDR2 SQIVND (reference sequence). DNA for the CDR3: TGTGCCAGTAGTATCCGGTGGAGTCAAGGAGCCAAAAACATTCAGTACTTC. This codes for CASSIRWSQGAKNIQYF.

In nucleotides, the CDR3 is TGTGCCAGCAGCTTGGGGACAGGGGGGTTCTACGAGCAGTACTTC. It is translated as CASSLGTGGFYEQYF. The chain joins TRBV13 to TRBJ2-7; 11 positions agree with TRBD1. The CDR3 extends over 15 amino acids. Per the germline V gene, CDR1 is PRHDT and CDR2 is FYEKMQ (reference sequence). J gave up 3 bases and V 3 bases, and 4 bases lay outside the gene matches.

This chain links TRBV20-1 with TRBJ2-1; D might be TRBD1 (6 bases). The germline V and J ends were trimmed by 5 bases and 5 bases, with 10 bases remaining between them. Germline CDR1 and CDR2: DFQATT and SNEGSKA (reference sequence). The CDR3 is 12 amino acids. CDR3 sequence reads: CSAHGQHNEQFF. CDR3 coding DNA: TGCAGTGCTCACGGACAGCACAATGAGCAGTTCTTC.

This rearrangement joins TRBV27 to TRBJ1-1, with D uncertain. The CDR3 runs to 13 residues. CDR1 MNHEY and CDR2 SMNVEV come from the germline V gene (reference sequence). Trimming shortened V by 3 bases and J by 3 bases, and 8 bases separated the two germline ends. CDR3 region: CASSFAADTEAFF. CDR3 bases: TGTGCCAGCAGTTTCGCTGCTGACACTGAAGCTTTCTTT.